Shown below are 23 T cell receptor beta chains from a single sample sequenced in a study of blood T cell repertoires in COVID-19. Generated by immunoSEQ multiplex PCR, the TCRdb table keeps only in-frame clones and is missing some. Of around 450,000 clones in the sample, around nine tenths were seen once. Sequencing input: PBMCs or T cells enriched from blood (not recorded which). These receptors all come from a woman under 30 with acute COVID-19.

The DNA of the CDR3 is TGTGCCAGCAGTCAGGGGGGACCCGCCATATATTTT. Residues: CASSQGGPAIYF. The V and J genes are TRBV25-1 and TRBJ1-3, with 7 bases aligning to TRBD1. V gave up 5 bases and J gave up 11 bases; unmatched junction bases: 6. Germline CDR1 and CDR2: MGHDK and SYGVNS. This CDR3 spans 12 amino acids.

The chain couples TRBV28 to TRBJ1-1; TRBD1 aligns across 8 bases. This CDR3 spans 14 amino acids. The ends lost 1 base at V and 3 bases at J; junction bases unmatched: 1. From germline, CDR1 is MDHEN and CDR2 SYDVKM. The CDR3 sequence is CASSLSDRDTEAFF. As DNA, the CDR3 is TGTGCCAGCAGTTTATCGGACAGGGACACTGAAGCTTTCTTT.

The chain recombines TRBV19 with TRBJ1-5, with D possibly TRBD1 on 6 matching bases. The V gene's germline CDR1 is LNHDA and CDR2 SQIVND (reference sequence). V was cut by 8 bases and J by 4 bases, with 18 bases left in between. CDR3 length: 15 amino acids. The CDR3 is CASQTDRFGNQPQHF. CDR3 bases: TGTGCCAGTCAAACAGACAGGTTTGGGAATCAGCCCCAGCATTTT. The full variable domain, rest sourced from reference TRBV19 and TRBJ1-5, is DGGITQSPKYLFRKEGQNVTLSCEQNLNHDAMYWYRQDPGQGLRLIYYSQIVNDFQKGDIAEGYSVSREKKESFPLTVTSAQKNPTAFYLCASQTDRFGNQPQHFGDGTRLSIL.

CDR3 residues: CSASIDRDQPQHF. CDR3 nucleotides: TGCAGTGCTAGTATTGACAGGGATCAGCCCCAGCATTTT. This chain connects TRBV20-1 to TRBJ1-5, with TRBD1 identical over 7 bases. Trimming cost V 3 bases and J 5 bases; bases outside gene matches: 4. The germline gives CDR1 DFQATT, CDR2 SNEGSKA (reference sequence). The CDR3 is 13 amino acids.

This clone has only one observation. V usage is TRBV24-1 and J usage is TRBJ2-1; 7 positions match TRBD2. V trimming: 3 bases; J trimming: 4 bases; junction bases outside the gene matches: 5. This CDR3 region has 15 residues. The germline V gene has CDR1 KGHDR and CDR2 SFDVKD. The DNA for the CDR3 is TGTGCCACCAGTGATAGGACTAGAGATTACAATGAGCAGTTCTTC. As protein: CATSDRTRDYNEQFF.

This chain uses TRBV28 with TRBJ1-5; D ambiguous. From germline, CDR1 is MDHEN and CDR2 SYDVKM. V lost 6 bases, J lost 0 bases, and 9 bases lay in between. The CDR3 is 14 residues long. Here the CDR3 reads CASRPSDSNQPQHF. DNA for the CDR3: TGTGCCAGCAGGCCCAGTGATAGCAATCAGCCCCAGCATTTT.

V is TRBV6-5 and J is TRBJ2-3, with 10 bases lining up with TRBD1. Germline loops: CDR1 MNHEY, CDR2 SVGAGI. The V and J ends lost 6 bases and 2 bases, in that order; junction bases with no gene match: 2. CDR3 length equals 14 residues. The CDR3 sequence: CASRGQGHTDTQYF. The CDR3 nucleotides read TGTGCCAGCAGGGGACAGGGGCACACAGATACGCAGTATTTT.

The chain uses TRBV14 and TRBJ2-7; 7 bases fit TRBD2. CDR1 and CDR2 (germline): SGHDN, FVKESK. There are 15 residues in the CDR3. The trim removed 4 bases at V and 2 bases at J, leaving 8 bases unmatched. CDR3 amino acids: CASSPPGGGTYEQYF. The CDR3 DNA reads as TGTGCCAGCAGCCCGCCCGGGGGAGGGACCTACGAGCAGTACTTC.

The genes are TRBV6-5 and TRBJ1-3; maybe TRBD1 (5 bases). The germline V gene encodes CDR1 MNHEY and CDR2 SVGAGI. Deletions cut 1 base from V and 4 bases from J, with 14 bases between. The CDR3 covers 16 residues. The CDR3 loop reads CASSYLRAGYGNTIYF. DNA of the CDR3: TGTGCCAGCAGTTACTTACGGGCAGGGTACGGAAACACCATATATTTT.

V and J are TRBV6-5 and TRBJ1-2; TRBD1 aligns across 8 bases. CDR1 and CDR2 (germline): MNHEY, SVGAGI. J lost 3 bases, V lost 2 bases, and 5 bases had no gene match. The CDR3 consists of 15 residues. The CDR3 region is CASSYEGTGDYGYTF. DNA for the CDR3: TGTGCCAGCAGTTACGAGGGGACAGGCGACTATGGCTACACCTTC.

The rearrangement links TRBV13 to TRBJ2-7; D perhaps matches TRBD1 (5 bases). CDR1 is PRHDT and CDR2 is FYEKMQ in the germline V gene (reference sequence). This CDR3 comprises 14 residues. V shed 5 bases and J shed 6 bases, with 17 bases lying between them. This chain's CDR3 is CASSPNQGLGEQYF. CDR3 nucleotides: TGTGCCAGCAGCCCAAATCAGGGATTGGGCGAGCAGTACTTC.

This chain joins TRBV28 and TRBJ1-6; D uncertain. The CDR3 contains 14 residues. The germline V gene has CDR1 MDHEN and CDR2 SYDVKM. V lost 5 bases and J 9 bases, leaving 14 bases between the germline ends. CDR3: CASSLSTLGSPLHF. DNA for the CDR3: TGTGCCAGCAGTCTCTCAACGCTAGGTTCACCCCTCCACTTT.

This clone was picked up a small number of times. This chain joins TRBV4-1 and TRBJ1-1; D is undetermined. The length of the CDR3 is 13 residues. V shed 1 base and J shed 10 bases, with 13 bases lying between them. Germline lookup yields CDR1 MGHRA and CDR2 YSYEKL. The CDR3 sequence is CASSQVVRVGAFF. CDR3 coding DNA: TGCGCCAGCAGCCAAGTCGTCCGGGTAGGAGCTTTCTTT.

The chain carries TRBV20-1 and TRBJ1-3; 9 bases fit TRBD1. CDR3 length: 16 amino acids. Germline V gives CDR1 DFQATT, CDR2 SNEGSKA (reference sequence). The ends lost 3 bases at V and 0 bases at J; junction bases unmatched: 6. The CDR3 loop is CSASLGTGHSGNTIYF. CDR3 bases: TGCAGTGCTAGTCTGGGGACAGGGCACTCTGGAAACACCATATATTTT.

The chain links TRBV27 to TRBJ2-7, with 9 positions matching TRBD1. The CDR3 spans 15 residues. After removal of 6 bases from V and 3 bases from J, the junction contained 9 bases not matched to a gene. Germline V gene sequence: CDR1 MNHEY, CDR2 SMNVEV (reference sequence). The CDR3 here is CASRTPGTGIYEQYF. The DNA of the CDR3 is TGTGCCAGCAGGACCCCCGGGACAGGGATCTACGAGCAGTACTTC.

V gene TRBV6-6 combines with J gene TRBJ2-7; 9 bases agree with TRBD2. Trimming cost V 6 bases and J 3 bases; bases outside gene matches: 12. Germline V CDR1 and CDR2: MNHNY, SVGAGI (reference sequence). The CDR3 extends over 16 amino acids. The CDR3 reads CASRSSQRGDIYEQYF. DNA of the CDR3: TGTGCCAGCAGGTCATCACAGCGGGGGGACATCTACGAGCAGTACTTC.

The chain combines TRBV5-1 with TRBJ2-3, with D possibly matching TRBD2 (7 bases). Germline CDR1 reads SGHRS; CDR2 reads YFSETQ. Trimming removed 0 bases from V and 5 bases from J, with 13 bases in between. The CDR3 extends over 15 amino acids. The CDR3 spells CASSLAAAGQDTQYF. CDR3 nucleotides: TGCGCCAGCAGCTTGGCCGCAGCGGGACAAGATACGCAGTATTTT. Supplemented by reference TRBV5-1 and TRBJ2-3, the full variable domain reads KAGVTQTPRYLIKTRGQQVTLSCSPISGHRSVSWYQQTPGQGLQFLFEYFSETQRNKGNFPGRFSGRQFSNSRSEMNVSTLELGDSALYLCASSLAAAGQDTQYFGPGTRLTVL.

V gene TRBV7-9 combines with J gene TRBJ2-5; 10 bases match TRBD1. The junction had 8 bases not matched to a gene; V was cut back by 5 bases and J by 5 bases. Germline V gene data show CDR1 as SEHNR and CDR2 as FQNEAQ (reference sequence). The CDR3 totals 15 residues. This chain's CDR3 is CASSAGTGEGETQYF. DNA of the CDR3: TGTGCCAGCAGCGCCGGGACAGGGGAGGGTGAGACCCAGTACTTC.

This chain connects TRBV11-2 to TRBJ1-5; 8 nucleotides line up with TRBD1. The CDR3 covers 16 residues. Germline V lookup: CDR1 SGHAT, CDR2 FQNNGV. Unmatched junction bases numbered 12, after V lost 5 bases and J lost 6 bases. CDR3 nucleotide sequence: TGTGCCAGCAGCCCGCATGGCAGGGGGCCGGGTCAGCCCCAGCATTTT. Translating it yields CASSPHGRGPGQPQHF.

The V gene is TRBV19, the J gene TRBJ1-2; TRBD1 might be the D (5 bases). Germline lookup yields CDR1 LNHDA and CDR2 SQIVND (reference sequence). V was shortened by 1 base and J by 3 bases, with 6 bases between the two germline ends. This CDR3 contains 13 residues. This CDR3 reads CASSIARDYGYTF. The CDR3 DNA follows: TGTGCCAGTAGTATAGCCAGGGACTATGGCTACACCTTC.

The chain combines TRBV5-5 with TRBJ1-2; maybe TRBD1 (6 bases). The ends were cut back, 3 bases at V and 4 bases at J, with 19 bases in the middle. Germline CDR1 and CDR2: SGHKS and YYEKEE (reference sequence). This CDR3 has 16 amino acids. The CDR3 DNA reads as TGTGCCAGCAGCTCGACAGGCCTTAGACGCCCCTATGGCTACACCTTC. This codes for CASSSTGLRRPYGYTF.

This chain uses TRBV7-3 with TRBJ2-2; TRBD1 is a possible D gene (6 bases). This CDR3 is 20 amino acids long. With 1 base removed from V and 0 bases from J, the gap between germline ends came to 21 bases. CDR1 is SGHTA, CDR2 FQGTGA, per germline. The CDR3 reads CASSLISFGGHNTNTGELFF. DNA of the CDR3: TGTGCCAGCAGCTTAATTTCCTTTGGGGGACACAACACGAACACCGGGGAGCTGTTTTTT.

This chain links TRBV5-5 with TRBJ1-4; 8 nucleotides match TRBD1. V dropped 0 bases and J dropped 10; count of bases not matched to a gene: 8. The CDR3 has 15 residues. Germline-derived CDR1 and CDR2 are SGHKS and YYEKEE (reference sequence). CDR3 sequence (DNA): TGTGCCAGCAGCTTGGCATCAGGGGGCCAGGGAAAACTGTTTTTT. This sequence encodes CASSLASGGQGKLFF. Based on the CDR3 plus reference TRBV5-5 and TRBJ1-4, the full variable domain is DAGVTQSPTHLIKTRGQQVTLRCSPISGHKSVSWYQQVLGQGPQFIFQYYEKEERGRGNFPDRFSARQFPNYSSELNVNALLLGDSALYLCASSLASGGQGKLFFGSGTQLSVL.